Listed here are 24 T cell receptor beta chains from one sample, sequenced in a study of T cell changes during pregnancy in multiple sclerosis (dated by TCRdb to about 2019). Library method: the immunoSEQ multiplex PCR assay. TCRdb re-hosts the immuneACCESS table, in-frame sequences only. Its copies lack some clones; in the studies checked, an unresolved V gene accounts for under half of them, and the cause for the rest is not known. This sample gives about 39,000 clones in total; 94% of them show up just once. The ten most abundant clones make up more than 1.5% of the sample. This sample comprised peripheral blood, obtained in the third trimester of pregnancy. The receptors here all came from a female donor with multiple sclerosis, enrolled in a pregnancy study.

The chain uses TRBV9 and TRBJ2-4; tentative D call: TRBD2 (6 bases). Germline V gene data show CDR1 as SGDLS and CDR2 as YYNGEE. V lost 2 bases, J lost 4 bases, and 13 bases lay in between. CDR3 length equals 15 residues. The DNA for the CDR3 is TGTGCCAGCAGCGTTACGGGGGACTCGAAAAACATTCAGTACTTC. Encoded protein: CASSVTGDSKNIQYF.

The rearrangement uses TRBV7-2 and TRBJ1-4; D might be TRBD1 (5 bases). Trimming took 1 base from V and 3 from J, leaving 12 bases between them. Germline assignment: CDR1 SGHTA and CDR2 FQGNSA. The CDR3 length is 16 residues. Here the CDR3 DNA reads TGTGCCAGCAGCTTAGTTTCGGGGGACTCTAATGAAAAACTGTTTTTT. This translates into CASSLVSGDSNEKLFF.

This clone was recorded only once. The V and J genes are TRBV6-1 and TRBJ2-3; 10 bases match TRBD2. With 4 bases clipped from V and 0 bases from J, the junction kept 4 bases outside the gene matches. Germline values: CDR1 MNHNS, CDR2 SASEGT. The CDR3 runs 16 residues. CDR3: CASSGTSGASTDTQYF. The CDR3 DNA reads TGTGCCAGCAGTGGGACTAGCGGAGCTAGCACAGATACGCAGTATTTT.

The chain has TRBV5-6 and TRBJ2-7; TRBD2 agrees at 13 bases. Trimming cost V 6 bases and J 5 bases; bases outside gene matches: 5. Germline-derived CDR1 and CDR2 are SGHDT and YYEEEE. The CDR3 covers 14 residues. The CDR3 spells CASTRGLAGDEQYF. The CDR3 coding sequence is TGTGCCAGCACCCGAGGACTAGCGGGAGACGAGCAGTACTTC.

This clone was counted once. V and J are TRBV5-4 and TRBJ2-2; tentatively, D is TRBD2 (7 bases). Germline V gene data show CDR1 as SGHNT and CDR2 as YYREEE (reference sequence). V dropped 3 bases and J dropped 4 bases, with 16 bases sitting between them. This CDR3 has 16 amino acids. The CDR3 here is CASSSLGGRSTGELFF. DNA of the CDR3: TGTGCCAGCAGCTCATTGGGGGGGCGAAGCACCGGGGAGCTGTTTTTT.

This chain links TRBV5-1 with TRBJ2-3; no definite D call. V dropped 1 base and J dropped 6 bases, with 9 bases sitting between them. From germline, CDR1 is SGHRS and CDR2 YFSETQ. The CDR3 is 13 residues long. CDR3 sequence (DNA): TGCGCCAGCAGCTTGCCTAATAAGGATACGCAGTATTTT. Its protein product is CASSLPNKDTQYF. Supplemented by reference TRBV5-1 and TRBJ2-3, the full variable domain reads KAGVTQTPRYLIKTRGQQVTLSCSPISGHRSVSWYQQTPGQGLQFLFEYFSETQRNKGNFPGRFSGRQFSNSRSEMNVSTLELGDSALYLCASSLPNKDTQYFGPGTRLTVL.

The rearrangement uses TRBV6-5 and TRBJ1-1; no clear D gene. V was trimmed by 7 bases and J by 3 bases, leaving 6 bases between them. Germline V gives CDR1 MNHEY, CDR2 SVGAGI. CDR3 size: 11 residues. The DNA for the CDR3 is TGTGCCAGCACCCGGGACACTGAAGCTTTCTTT. It specifies CASTRDTEAFF.

V gene TRBV29-1 combines with J gene TRBJ2-3; TRBD2 matches at 12 bases. The CDR3 runs 17 residues. V shed 4 bases, J shed 5 bases, and the junction held 13 bases outside the gene matches. In germline, CDR1 is SQVTM, CDR2 ANQGSEA. The CDR3 DNA reads as TGCAGCGTTGCTAGGCTACTAGCGGGGGGCCCTAGAGATACGCAGTATTTT. It specifies CSVARLLAGGPRDTQYF.

The V call is TRBV27, the J call TRBJ2-1; the match to TRBD2 covers 14 bases. The CDR3 consists of 17 residues. Germline values: CDR1 MNHEY, CDR2 SMNVEV (reference sequence). V trimming: 4 bases; J trimming: 8 bases; junction bases outside the gene matches: 10. The CDR3 coding sequence is TGTGCCAGCAGTTCCCGACTAGCGGGGGGGCGTACGGATGAGCAGTTCTTC. Translating gives CASSSRLAGGRTDEQFF.

This chain uses TRBV10-3 with TRBJ2-2; a possible D gene is TRBD1 (6 bases). Germline V gene sequence: CDR1 ENHRY, CDR2 SYGVKD. Trimming took 6 bases from V and 3 from J, leaving 14 bases between them. The CDR3 extends over 15 amino acids. In DNA form, the CDR3 reads TGTGCCATCAGGCCCGGGACATCCGACACCGGGGAGCTGTTTTTT. Translated, it gives CAIRPGTSDTGELFF.

The chain links TRBV2 to TRBJ1-2; a weak D match, TRBD1 (5 bases). The germline V gene has CDR1 SNHLY and CDR2 FYNNEI. Trimming left V 4 bases short and J 8 bases short, with 11 bases between. CDR3 size: 12 residues. CDR3 sequence: CASSVEGEGYTF. The CDR3 DNA is TGTGCCAGCAGTGTGGAAGGGGAAGGCTACACCTTC.

CDR3 in amino acids: CTSSHPGTGGFYNTIYF. The CDR3 region has the DNA TGCACCAGCAGCCACCCCGGGACAGGGGGCTTTTACAACACCATATATTTT. This chain joins TRBV1 and TRBJ1-3; the D segment call TRBD1 is taken from the table without a DNA check. TRBV1 is assigned pseudogene status. This CDR3 spans 17 amino acids.

The count of this clone is one. The V gene is TRBV5-1, the J gene TRBJ2-5; no clear D. V shed 0 bases and J shed 5 bases, with 8 bases lying between them. Germline CDR1 SGHRS, CDR2 YFSETQ. This CDR3 has 13 residues. CDR3 sequence (DNA): TGCGCCAGCAGCTTGGCCTTGGGCGAGACCCAGTACTTC. The encoded protein is CASSLALGETQYF.

The chain joins TRBV6-1 to TRBJ1-6; D ambiguous. The germline V gene encodes CDR1 MNHNS and CDR2 SASEGT. Deletions cut 4 bases from V and 4 bases from J, with 14 bases between. There are 16 residues in the CDR3. The CDR3 is CASSAPPGAYNSPLHF. For the CDR3, the DNA is TGTGCCAGCAGTGCCCCCCCGGGTGCTTATAATTCACCCCTCCACTTT.

The chain carries TRBV9 and TRBJ1-6, with D possibly being TRBD1 (6 bases). Trimming pared 4 bases from V and 7 bases from J, leaving 15 bases between. Germline V lookup: CDR1 SGDLS, CDR2 YYNGEE. This CDR3 contains 15 residues. The CDR3 here is CASSKIPTGNSPLHF. Here the CDR3 DNA reads TGTGCCAGCAGCAAGATACCCACAGGGAATTCACCCCTCCACTTT.

The rearrangement links TRBV25-1 to TRBJ2-2; 9 bases map to TRBD2. Germline CDR1 reads MGHDK; CDR2 reads SYGVNS. The CDR3 extends over 16 amino acids. Trimming took 1 base from V and 4 from J; bases not matched to a gene: 4. CDR3 region: CASSEFGTSPTGELFF. The CDR3 DNA reads as TGTGCCAGCAGTGAATTCGGGACTAGCCCCACCGGGGAGCTGTTTTTT.

The J gene is TRBJ1-6, the V gene TRBV11-3; 9 bases agree with TRBD1. After removal of 8 bases from V and 8 bases from J, the junction contained 7 bases not matched to a gene. The germline CDR1 and CDR2 sequences are SGHNT and YENEEA. The CDR3 length is 14 residues. The CDR3 coding sequence is TGTGCCAGCGGGGGACAGGGTCATTATTCACCCCTCCACTTT. It is translated as CASGGQGHYSPLHF. Full variable domain (outside the CDR3, taken from reference TRBV11-3 and TRBJ1-6): EAGVVQSPRYKIIEKKQPVAFWCNPISGHNTLYWYLQNLGQGPELLIRYENEEAVDDSQLPKDRFSAERLKGVDSTLKIQPAELGDSAVYLCASGGQGHYSPLHFGNGTRLTVT.

The rearrangement joins TRBV4-3 to TRBJ1-2; weak D call: TRBD1 (5 bases). Trimming removed 0 bases from V and 4 bases from J, with 12 bases in between. This CDR3 spans 15 amino acids. Looked up from germline, CDR1 is LGHNA and CDR2 is YSLEER. Here the CDR3 reads CASSQDSGRAYGYTF. CDR3 nucleotide sequence: TGCGCCAGCAGCCAAGATTCCGGCAGGGCCTATGGCTACACCTTC.

V and J are TRBV27 and TRBJ2-7; possible D gene TRBD1, 6 bases. Germline CDR1 reads MNHEY; CDR2 reads SMNVEV (reference sequence). The CDR3 spans 15 residues. The ends were cut back, 5 bases at V and 2 bases at J, with 16 bases in the middle. CDR3 DNA sequence: TGTGCCAGCAGTCCGCTAGTAGGGGGAACCTACGAGCAGTACTTC. This encodes CASSPLVGGTYEQYF.

The chain links TRBV30 to TRBJ1-2; TRBD1 aligns across 7 bases. J lost 8 bases, V lost 1 base, and 10 bases had no gene match. Germline lookup yields CDR1 GTSNPN and CDR2 SVGIG (reference sequence). This CDR3 is 14 amino acids long. CDR3: CAWSEEGRGGGYTF. The CDR3 DNA sequence: TGTGCCTGGAGTGAGGAGGGACGAGGGGGCGGCTACACCTTC.

The gene calls are TRBV28 and TRBJ2-1, with 8 bases lining up with TRBD1. V was clipped by 5 bases and J by 10 bases; unmatched bases: 4. CDR3 size: 12 residues. Germline CDR1 and CDR2: MDHEN and SYDVKM. CDR3 sequence: CASSLRDREQFF. The CDR3 DNA reads TGTGCCAGCAGTCTCCGGGACAGGGAGCAGTTCTTC.

This clone was seen a few times. V gene TRBV4-1 combines with J gene TRBJ2-7; 9 nucleotides line up with TRBD1. J lost 7 bases, V lost 1 base, and 2 bases had no gene match. Germline-derived CDR1 and CDR2 are MGHRA and YSYEKL. The length of the CDR3 is 13 residues. In nucleotides, the CDR3 is TGCGCCAGCAGCCAAGGACAGGGGGTGGAGCAGTACTTC. Translated, it gives CASSQGQGVEQYF.

The chain uses TRBV5-4 and TRBJ2-1, with D unclear. Trimming took 4 bases from V and 7 from J, leaving 6 bases between them. From germline, CDR1 is SGHNT and CDR2 YYREEE (reference sequence). This CDR3 region has 11 residues. CDR3 protein: CASSAQNEQFF. The CDR3 coding sequence is TGTGCCAGCAGCGCGCAAAATGAGCAGTTCTTC.

The gene calls are TRBV11-3 and TRBJ1-1, with a weak D call TRBD1 (5 bases). The ends were cut back, 1 base at V and 9 bases at J, with 6 bases in the middle. CDR1 and CDR2 from the germline V gene are SGHNT and YENEEA. There are 11 residues in the CDR3. In DNA form, the CDR3 reads TGTGCCAGCAGCTTAGGACAGAAAGCTTTCTTT. Protein: CASSLGQKAFF.